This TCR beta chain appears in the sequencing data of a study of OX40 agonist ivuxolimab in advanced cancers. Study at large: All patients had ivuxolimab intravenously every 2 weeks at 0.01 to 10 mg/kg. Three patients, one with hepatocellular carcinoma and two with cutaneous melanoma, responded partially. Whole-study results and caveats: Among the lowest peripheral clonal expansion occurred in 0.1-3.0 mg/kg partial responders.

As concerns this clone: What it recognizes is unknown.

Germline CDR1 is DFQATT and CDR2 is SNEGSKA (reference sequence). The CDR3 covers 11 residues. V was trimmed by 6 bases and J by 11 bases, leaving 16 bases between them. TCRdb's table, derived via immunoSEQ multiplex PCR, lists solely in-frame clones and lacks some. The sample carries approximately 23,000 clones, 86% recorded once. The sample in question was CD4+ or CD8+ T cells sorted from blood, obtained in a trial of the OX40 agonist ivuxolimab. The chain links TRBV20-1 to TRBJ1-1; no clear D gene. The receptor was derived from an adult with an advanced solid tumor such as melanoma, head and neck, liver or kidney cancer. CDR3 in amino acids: CSASTGTRAFF. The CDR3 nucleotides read TGCAGTGCGTCCACTGGAACGAGGGCTTTCTTT.